Sequencing of this T cell receptor (beta chain) was carried out in a study of beta chain features in type 1 diabetes. The junction had 4 bases not matched to a gene; V was cut back by 3 bases and J by 5 bases. Germline CDR1 is KGHSH and CDR2 is LQKENI. This CDR3 region has 14 residues. Reverse transcription of all isolated RNA meant that expressed TCRB transcripts were sequenced. The assay was immunoSEQ multiplex PCR, and TCRdb's table has in-frame clones only and misses some. Of roughly 150,000 clones in the sample, around 8% were seen once. This clone was counted between two and nine times. The V and J genes are TRBV18 and TRBJ2-5; 9 bases align to TRBD1. The sequence was collected from a man younger than 35 in good health. Material: central memory CD4+ T cells from blood. The CDR3 coding sequence is TGTGCCAGCTCACCCGGGACAGGGCGGGAGACCCAGTACTTC. Its translation: CASSPGTGRETQYF. Variable domain in full (rest from reference TRBV18 and TRBJ2-5): NAGVMQNPRHLVRRRGQEARLRCSPMKGHSHVYWYRQLPEEGLKFMVYLQKENIIDESGMPKERFSAEFPKEGPSILRIQQVVRGDSAAYFCASSPGTGRETQYFGPGTRLLVL.